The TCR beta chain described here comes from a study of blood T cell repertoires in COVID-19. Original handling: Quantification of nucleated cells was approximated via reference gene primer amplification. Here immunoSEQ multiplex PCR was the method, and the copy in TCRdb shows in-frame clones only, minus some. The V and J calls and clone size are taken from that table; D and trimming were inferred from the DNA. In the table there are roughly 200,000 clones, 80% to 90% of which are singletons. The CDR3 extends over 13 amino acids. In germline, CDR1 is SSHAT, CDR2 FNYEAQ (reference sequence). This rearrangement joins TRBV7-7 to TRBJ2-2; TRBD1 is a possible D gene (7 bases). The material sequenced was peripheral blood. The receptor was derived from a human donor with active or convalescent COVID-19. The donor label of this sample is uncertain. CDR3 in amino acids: CATRQGLIGELFF. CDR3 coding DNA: TGTGCTACAAGACAGGGACTCATCGGGGAGCTGTTTTTT.